These 6 T cell receptor beta chains came from one sample sequenced in a study of blood T cell repertoires in COVID-19. The assay was immunoSEQ multiplex PCR, and TCRdb's table has in-frame clones only and misses some. This table has about 310,000 clones, roughly 85% appearing once. The sample was PBMCs or T cells enriched from blood (not recorded which). The receptors here all came from a woman in her twenties or thirties who had been exposed to COVID-19.

J is TRBJ1-5 and V is TRBV7-6; possibly TRBD1 for D (5 bases). Looked up from germline, CDR1 is SGHVS and CDR2 is FNYEAQ. The CDR3 extends over 13 amino acids. V was clipped by 2 bases and J by 7 bases, with 9 bases between them. DNA for the CDR3: TGTGCCAGCAGCTTACAGGGTGGCCAGCCCCAGCATTTT. Translated, it gives CASSLQGGQPQHF.

The chain's CDR3 is CASNPGQGPEQYF. CDR3 nucleotide sequence: TGTGCCAGCAACCCGGGACAGGGGCCCGAGCAGTACTTC. The rearrangement joins TRBV28 to TRBJ2-7, with TRBD1 identical over 10 bases. Germline values: CDR1 MDHEN, CDR2 SYDVKM. The CDR3 runs to 13 residues. V was clipped by 7 bases and J by 6 bases; unmatched bases: 6.

This chain joins TRBV11-3 and TRBJ2-2; D is uncertain. Trimming left V 4 bases short and J 1 base short, with 16 bases between. This CDR3 comprises 17 residues. Germline CDR1 is SGHNT and CDR2 is YENEEA. CDR3 in amino acids: CASSSPRGLRNTGELFF. Here the CDR3 DNA reads TGTGCCAGCAGCTCCCCGCGTGGGCTTAGGAACACCGGGGAGCTGTTTTTT. Together with reference TRBV11-3 and TRBJ2-2, the CDR3 gives the full variable domain: EAGVVQSPRYKIIEKKQPVAFWCNPISGHNTLYWYLQNLGQGPELLIRYENEEAVDDSQLPKDRFSAERLKGVDSTLKIQPAELGDSAVYLCASSSPRGLRNTGELFFGEGSRLTVL.

The gene calls are TRBV18 and TRBJ2-1; TRBD2 is a possible D gene (5 bases). Germline lookup yields CDR1 KGHSH and CDR2 LQKENI. The CDR3 runs to 16 residues. V was cut by 3 bases and J by 2 bases, with 14 bases left in between. In DNA, the CDR3 is TGTGCCAGCTCACCGAAAGGGAGTATCCCCTACAATGAGCAGTTCTTC. Encoded protein: CASSPKGSIPYNEQFF.

The rearrangement links TRBV4-1 to TRBJ1-1, with a possible D match to TRBD1 (5 bases). Germline V gene data show CDR1 as MGHRA and CDR2 as YSYEKL. This CDR3 is 18 amino acids long. V was pared by 4 bases and J by 3 bases, with 24 bases between. CDR3 loop: CASSPNHDNSGEDTEAFF. CDR3 DNA sequence: TGCGCCAGCAGCCCGAACCATGACAATTCGGGGGAGGACACTGAAGCTTTCTTT.

In nucleotides, the CDR3 is TGTGCCAGCAGCTTGTCTCGGGGGACGGCAGATACGCAGTATTTT. This encodes CASSLSRGTADTQYF. This chain connects TRBV11-3 to TRBJ2-3; tentatively, D is TRBD2 (6 bases). V was trimmed by 3 bases and J by 4 bases, leaving 14 bases between them. Germline V gene data show CDR1 as SGHNT and CDR2 as YENEEA. CDR3 size: 15 residues.